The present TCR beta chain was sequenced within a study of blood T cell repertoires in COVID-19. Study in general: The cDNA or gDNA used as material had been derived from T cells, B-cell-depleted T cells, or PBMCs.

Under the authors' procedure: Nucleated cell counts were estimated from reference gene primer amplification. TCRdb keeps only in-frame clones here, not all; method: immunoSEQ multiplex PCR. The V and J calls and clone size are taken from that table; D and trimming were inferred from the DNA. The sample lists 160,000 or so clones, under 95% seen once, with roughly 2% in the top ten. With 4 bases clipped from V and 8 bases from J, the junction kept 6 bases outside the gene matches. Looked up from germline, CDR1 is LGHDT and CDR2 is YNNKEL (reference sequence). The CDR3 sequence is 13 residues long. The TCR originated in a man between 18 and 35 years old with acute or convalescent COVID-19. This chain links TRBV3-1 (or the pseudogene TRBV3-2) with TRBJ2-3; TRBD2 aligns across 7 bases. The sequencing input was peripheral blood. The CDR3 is CASSRSGEGTQYF. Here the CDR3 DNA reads TGTGCCAGCAGCCGATCCGGGGAGGGTACGCAGTATTTT.